Here is one TCR beta chain with its context. As yet, its antigen is unknown. This sample stems from a study of post-analysis software for immune sequencing data. Study-level information: Disease trajectories encompassed relapsing-remitting, secondary progressive and progressive-relapsing multiple sclerosis. Study results and limitations: Significantly decreased normalized Chao1 diversity was recorded for multiple sclerosis patients relative to controls. The five TRBV segments detected at higher frequency in patients than in controls included TRBV5-6, TRBV5-1 and TRBV20-1.

The J segment lost 0 bases and the V segment lost 8 bases, leaving 6 bases of the junction unmatched. The CDR3 loop spans 13 amino acids. Germline-derived CDR1 and CDR2 are DFQATT and SNEGSKA (reference sequence). TCR beta cDNA libraries included unique molecular identifiers. Between roughly 1 and 10 million T cells gave rise to some 470,000 cDNA molecules. TCRdb used MiXCR to reprocess the PCR reads, holding one entry per CDR3 protein. The table has around 180,000 distinct CDR3 sequences, approximately 28% seen once. The specimen was blood. The TCR sequence derives from a girl aged 10-17 years with multiple sclerosis. This chain uses TRBV20-1 with TRBJ1-1; TRBD1 matches 7 bases. The CDR3 bases are TGCAGTTACGGGGGACAGTTGAACACTGAAGCTTTCTTT. Protein product: CSYGGQLNTEAFF.